A single sample gave rise to the 4 T cell receptor beta chains below, sequenced in a study of siplizumab effects on memory and regulatory T cells. Libraries were prepared by immunoSEQ multiplex PCR; TCRdb keeps only in-frame clonotypes and omits some of them. Of roughly 26,000 clones listed, about 79% are singletons. Input material: memory CD4+ T cells sorted from blood. The receptors were gathered from a human donor in good health.

The rearrangement links TRBV7-9 to TRBJ2-7, with 13 bases lining up with TRBD2. The CDR3 is made up of 17 amino acids. V lost 2 bases and J lost 8; bases outside the gene matches: 12. The germline CDR1 and CDR2 sequences are SEHNR and FQNEAQ (reference sequence). CDR3 loop: CASSLTTTSGRAVKQYF. DNA of the CDR3: TGTGCCAGCAGCTTAACAACTACTAGCGGGAGGGCCGTCAAGCAGTACTTC. Supplemented by reference TRBV7-9 and TRBJ2-7, the full variable domain reads DTGVSQNPRHKITKRGQNVTFRCDPISEHNRLYWYRQTLGQGPEFLTYFQNEAQLEKSRLLSDRFSAERPKGSFSTLEIQRTEQGDSAMYLCASSLTTTSGRAVKQYFGPGTRLTVT.

V gene TRBV7-9 combines with J gene TRBJ2-1; perhaps TRBD1 as D (5 bases). Between the trimmed V and J ends, which lost 3 bases and 9 bases, there was a span of 18 bases. Germline CDR1 and CDR2: SEHNR and FQNEAQ (reference sequence). The CDR3 is made up of 15 amino acids. The CDR3 DNA follows: TGTGCCAGCAGCTTTACCCAGGGCCCCTGGGGTGAGCAGTTCTTC. Translation: CASSFTQGPWGEQFF.

This chain joins TRBV4-3 and TRBJ1-3, with unresolved D. This CDR3 has 13 amino acids. V was pared by 0 bases and J by 4 bases, with 4 bases between. CDR1 LGHNA and CDR2 YSLEER come from the germline V gene. In DNA form, the CDR3 reads TGCGCCAGCAGCCAAGAGTACGGAAACACCATATATTTT. Amino acid sequence: CASSQEYGNTIYF.

This chain links TRBV18 with TRBJ1-2, with a possible D match to TRBD1 (5 bases). CDR1 is KGHSH and CDR2 is LQKENI in the germline V gene. CDR3 length: 13 amino acids. V lost 4 bases and J lost 3, with 9 bases in between. DNA for the CDR3: TGTGCCAGCTCACGACAGAGCCACTATGGCTACACCTTC. It codes for CASSRQSHYGYTF.